Below are 4 T cell receptor beta chains sequenced from a single sample in a study of blood T cell repertoires in COVID-19. The assay was immunoSEQ multiplex PCR, and TCRdb's table has in-frame clones only and misses some. This table has roughly 250,000 clones, around 90% appearing once. The sequencing input was PBMCs or T cells enriched from blood (not recorded which). Receptor source: a woman between 25 and 40 years old with acute COVID-19.

The rearrangement joins TRBV4-3 to TRBJ2-7; 9 bases line up with TRBD1. The CDR3 covers 15 residues. Trimming cost V 0 bases and J 3 bases; bases outside gene matches: 3. The germline V gene encodes CDR1 LGHNA and CDR2 YSLEER. This CDR3 reads CASSQDWDRVYEQYF. DNA of the CDR3: TGCGCCAGCAGCCAAGATTGGGACAGGGTCTACGAGCAGTACTTC.

The rearrangement links TRBV7-2 to TRBJ1-4; 9 bases match TRBD1. V shed 5 bases, J shed 2 bases, and the junction held 9 bases outside the gene matches. Germline V gene sequence: CDR1 SGHTA, CDR2 FQGNSA. The CDR3 consists of 17 residues. The chain's CDR3 is CASSPGQGRTTNEKLFF. Written as DNA, the CDR3 is TGTGCCAGCAGCCCGGGACAGGGTCGTACGACTAATGAAAAACTGTTTTTT.

This clone was detected only once. The chain joins TRBV27 to TRBJ1-1, with D hard to call. Germline V gives CDR1 MNHEY, CDR2 SMNVEV (reference sequence). Trimming cost V 6 bases and J 1 base, with 9 bases left between them. This CDR3 is built from 13 residues. The CDR3 is CASSASGNTEAFF. CDR3 sequence (DNA): TGTGCCAGCAGCGCTTCAGGGAACACTGAAGCTTTCTTT.

The V call is TRBV27, the J call TRBJ1-5; 9 positions agree with TRBD1. Germline trimming cut 4 bases from V and 0 bases from J; bases unmatched to any gene: 7. The CDR3 consists of 17 residues. The germline V gene encodes CDR1 MNHEY and CDR2 SMNVEV (reference sequence). The CDR3 region has the DNA TGTGCCAGCAGTTCTGTGACAGGGGGACCTAGCAATCAGCCCCAGCATTTT. Translation: CASSSVTGGPSNQPQHF.